Listed below are T cell receptor beta chains from one sample, sequenced in a study of blood T cell repertoires in COVID-19. The data were produced by immunoSEQ multiplex PCR, yet TCRdb's version contains in-frame clones alone and is incomplete. The top ten hold under 20% of the sample, which has around 87,000 clones, just under 80% seen once. The sample taken for sequencing was peripheral blood. The receptor set was obtained from a human donor in a cohort sampled during active COVID-19. The CDR3 runs from the conserved cysteine through the conserved F or W. A D gene is named only where the DNA matches it firmly. The size of a clone is reported for some rows only, either as once, few or many, or as a class for expanded clones.

size: few
V: TRBV14
D: NA
J: TRBJ1-6
CDR3: CASRAGSSSYNSPLHF
DNA: TGTGCCAGTCGCGCAGGGTCGAGCTCCTATAATTCACCCCTCCACTTT

size: NA
V: TRBV5-1
D: NA
J: TRBJ2-3
CDR3: CASSFGRGSTDTQYF
DNA: TGCGCCAGCAGCTTCGGGCGGGGAAGCACAGATACGCAGTATTTT

size: NA
V: TRBV7-9
D: TRBD1
J: TRBJ2-7
CDR3: CASSLRGTGFEQYF
DNA: TGTGCCAGCAGCTTAAGGGGGACAGGGTTCGAGCAGTACTTC

size: once
V: TRBV9
D: NA
J: TRBJ2-1
CDR3: CASSVEGVNNEQFF
DNA: TGTGCCAGCAGCGTAGAGGGAGTAAACAATGAGCAGTTCTTC

size: NA
V: TRBV4-2
D: NA
J: TRBJ1-4
CDR3: CASSHLQAGSNEKLFF
DNA: TGTGCCAGCAGCCACCTGCAGGCGGGATCTAATGAAAAACTGTTTTTT

size: NA
V: TRBV7-2
D: NA
J: TRBJ1-2
CDR3: CASSFPGELTGYTF
DNA: TGTGCCAGCAGTTTTCCAGGGGAGTTGACCGGCTACACCTTC

size: NA
V: TRBV13
D: NA
J: TRBJ2-1
CDR3: CASSLQGYNEQFF
DNA: TGTGCCAGCAGCTTACAGGGTTACAATGAGCAGTTCTTC

size: NA
V: TRBV28
D: TRBD1
J: TRBJ2-7
CDR3: CASSASTGFEQYF
DNA: TGTGCCAGCAGTGCCTCGACAGGGTTCGAGCAGTACTTC

size: NA
V: TRBV21-1
D: NA
J: TRBJ2-6
CDR3: CASSKVRRNGANVLTF
DNA: TGTGCCAGCAGCAAAGTGAGGCGCAATGGGGCCAACGTCCTGACTTTC

size: NA
V: TRBV10-3
D: NA
J: TRBJ1-6
CDR3: CAISELGPNSPLHF
DNA: TGTGCCATCAGTGAGCTTGGGCCCAATTCACCCCTCCACTTT

size: NA
V: TRBV27
D: NA
J: TRBJ1-6
CDR3: CASTPTADLIYNSPLHF
DNA: TGTGCCAGCACCCCCACCGCAGACTTGATCTATAATTCACCCCTCCACTTT

size: NA
V: TRBV11-2
D: NA
J: TRBJ2-7
CDR3: CASSIQSHEQYF
DNA: TGTGCCAGCAGCATACAGAGCCACGAGCAGTACTTC

size: few
V: TRBV6-5
D: TRBD1
J: TRBJ1-5
CDR3: CASTRDSWGNQPQHF
DNA: TGTGCCAGCACCCGGGACAGCTGGGGGAATCAGCCCCAGCATTTT

size: NA
V: TRBV4-2
D: TRBD1
J: TRBJ1-4
CDR3: CASSQGVQGAREKLFF
DNA: TGTGCCAGCAGCCAAGGCGTACAGGGGGCAAGGGAAAAACTGTTTTTT

size: NA
V: TRBV5-5
D: NA
J: TRBJ2-1
CDR3: CASSLSSANNEQFF
DNA: TGTGCCAGCAGCTTGAGTAGCGCGAACAATGAGCAGTTCTTC

size: few
V: TRBV3-1/TRBV3-2
D: NA
J: TRBJ1-5
CDR3: CASSLWGPNQPQHF
DNA: TGTGCCAGCAGTCTGTGGGGGCCCAATCAGCCCCAGCATTTT

size: NA
V: TRBV30
D: NA
J: TRBJ2-4
CDR3: CAWSRSGLKNIQYF
DNA: TGTGCCTGGAGTAGATCAGGCCTCAAAAACATTCAGTACTTC

size: NA
V: TRBV18
D: TRBD2
J: TRBJ2-1
CDR3: CASSPPLAGVREQFF
DNA: TGTGCCAGCTCACCCCCACTAGCGGGGGTGCGAGAGCAGTTCTTC

size: NA
V: TRBV30
D: NA
J: TRBJ1-2
CDR3: CAWSVEENSGYTF
DNA: TGTGCCTGGAGTGTAGAGGAGAATTCGGGCTACACCTTC

size: NA
V: TRBV18
D: TRBD2
J: TRBJ2-1
CDR3: CASSPLGGVNSYNEQFF
DNA: TGTGCCAGCTCCCCCTTGGGAGGGGTCAACTCCTACAATGAGCAGTTCTTC

size: NA
V: TRBV6-5
D: NA
J: TRBJ2-7
CDR3: CASSYSSFREQYF
DNA: TGTGCCAGCAGTTACTCCAGCTTCAGGGAGCAGTACTTC